The TCR beta chain under discussion was sequenced for a study of cytomegalovirus exposure and HLA in healthy donors. PCR amplification relied on 60 Vbeta primers (plus 13 Jbeta primers). The table came from immunoSEQ multiplex PCR; TCRdb's copy has only in-frame clones and leaves some out. The sample lists more than 95,000 clones, around four fifths occurring once. CDR3 length: 14 residues. V was clipped by 3 bases and J by 5 bases, with 14 bases between them. Germline V lookup: CDR1 MDHEN, CDR2 SYDVKM. The TCR comes from a woman between 35 and 50 years old in good health and CMV-seronegative. The chain recombines TRBV28 with TRBJ2-7, with TRBD2 as a possible D gene (6 bases). Sequenced material: PBMCs. The CDR3 region has the DNA TGTGCCAGCAGTTTGCGGGGAATTATCCACGAGCAGTACTTC. This sequence encodes CASSLRGIIHEQYF.